These 31 T cell receptor beta chains were sequenced from one sample in a study of cytomegalovirus exposure and HLA in healthy donors. TCRdb keeps only in-frame clones here, not all; method: immunoSEQ multiplex PCR. The top ten clones hold 0.37% of a sample with roughly 260,000 clones, around 87% of them seen once. The sequencing sample was made of PBMCs. These receptors all stem from a woman between 18 and 29 years old in good health and CMV-seronegative.

The chain employs TRBV27 and TRBJ1-6; D is undetermined. With 5 bases removed from V and 10 bases from J, the gap between germline ends came to 12 bases. This CDR3 is built from 13 residues. The germline V gene encodes CDR1 MNHEY and CDR2 SMNVEV (reference sequence). The CDR3 region has the DNA TGTGCCAGCAGTCATTACAGCGGATCACCCCTCCACTTT. Translating gives CASSHYSGSPLHF.

This chain joins TRBV12-2 and TRBJ2-2; the tabulated D call, TRBD2, remains unverified against the DNA. TRBV12-2 counts as a pseudogene. CDR3 length equals 16 residues. CDR3 amino acids: CASRMTSRWSTGELFF. In DNA form, the CDR3 reads TGTGCAAGTCGCATGACTAGTAGGTGGTCCACCGGGGAGCTGTTTTTT.

The chain employs TRBV7-3 and TRBJ2-2; D unresolved. CDR3 size: 12 residues. Germline CDR1 SGHTA, CDR2 FQGTGA. The V end lost 5 bases, the J end lost 7 bases, and 8 bases lay between the germline ends. The CDR3 DNA reads as TGTGCCAGCAGCCTGGAGTTCGGGGAGCTGTTTTTT. It encodes CASSLEFGELFF.

This clone is a singleton in its sample. The chain employs TRBV5-6 and TRBJ1-5; possible D gene TRBD1, 6 bases. This CDR3 contains 16 residues. Trimming cost V 0 bases and J 3 bases, with 13 bases left between them. Germline V lookup: CDR1 SGHDT, CDR2 YYEEEE. The CDR3 reads CASSLAGRGFNQPQHF. The CDR3 DNA sequence: TGTGCCAGCAGCTTGGCCGGCAGGGGATTCAATCAGCCCCAGCATTTT.

This chain connects TRBV10-1 to TRBJ2-2, with a weak D call TRBD1 (5 bases). The ends were cut back, 6 bases at V and 1 base at J, with 9 bases in the middle. CDR1 and CDR2 from the germline V gene are WNHNN and SYGVQD (reference sequence). The CDR3 has 14 residues. In nucleotides, the CDR3 is TGCGCCAGCAGACCTGGACAGAACACCGGGGAGCTGTTTTTT. Translating it yields CASRPGQNTGELFF.

V is TRBV29-1 and J is TRBJ2-7; D remains unclear. The V gene lost 3 bases and the J gene lost 0 bases, with 9 bases spanning the gap. Germline V gene sequence: CDR1 SQVTM, CDR2 ANQGSEA. This CDR3 comprises 13 residues. The CDR3 is CSVDLGSSYEQYF. The DNA of the CDR3 is TGCAGCGTTGACCTTGGTAGCTCCTACGAGCAGTACTTC.

The chain combines TRBV7-9 with TRBJ2-1, with D hard to call. V lost 3 bases and J lost 4, with 4 bases in between. Germline V gives CDR1 SEHNR, CDR2 FQNEAQ (reference sequence). This CDR3 region has 12 residues. The CDR3 region is CASSLRYNEQFF. For the CDR3, the DNA is TGTGCCAGCAGCTTGAGGTACAATGAGCAGTTCTTC.

This clone has a single count. The J gene is TRBJ2-7, the V gene TRBV29-1, with D possibly being TRBD2 (6 bases). Trimming shortened V by 2 bases and J by 4 bases, and 12 bases separated the two germline ends. This CDR3 is built from 13 residues. Per germline, CDR1 SQVTM and CDR2 ANQGSEA. The CDR3 coding sequence is TGCAGCGTTGAAACGGGGGAAGGTTACGAGCAGTACTTC. It codes for CSVETGEGYEQYF.

The chain links TRBV28 to TRBJ2-7; possible D gene TRBD1, 7 bases. Between the trimmed V and J ends, which lost 5 bases and 2 bases, there was a span of 19 bases. The CDR3 spans 16 residues. CDR1 MDHEN and CDR2 SYDVKM come from the germline V gene. The chain's CDR3 is CASSPPRAGGTYEQYV. The CDR3 DNA reads as TGTGCCAGCAGTCCCCCTCGTGCAGGGGGGACCTACGAGCAGTACGTC.

The chain uses TRBV30 and TRBJ2-5, with 7 bases that match TRBD1. The CDR3 consists of 15 residues. The J segment lost 4 bases and the V segment lost 3 bases, leaving 11 bases of the junction unmatched. CDR1 and CDR2 (germline): GTSNPN, SVGIG (reference sequence). CDR3 residues: CAWRPPATGTETQYF. The CDR3 DNA is TGTGCCTGGAGGCCTCCTGCGACAGGGACAGAGACCCAGTACTTC.

This chain links TRBV5-1 with TRBJ2-7; TRBD2 might be the D (6 bases). The CDR3 has 14 amino acids. Deletions cut 4 bases from V and 0 bases from J, with 11 bases between. The germline V gene has CDR1 SGHRS and CDR2 YFSETQ. The CDR3 DNA sequence: TGCGCCAGCAGCGGGGAGGCCCACTCCTACGAGCAGTACTTC. This encodes CASSGEAHSYEQYF.

The gene calls are TRBV4-1 and TRBJ1-5; possible D gene TRBD1, 5 bases. Between the trimmed V and J ends, which lost 0 bases and 4 bases, there was a span of 10 bases. This CDR3 spans 15 amino acids. Germline CDR1 and CDR2: MGHRA and YSYEKL. CDR3 amino acids: CASSQEAQGNQPQHF. The CDR3 nucleotides read TGCGCCAGCAGCCAAGAGGCCCAGGGAAATCAGCCCCAGCATTTT.

The rearrangement links TRBV6-1 to TRBJ1-1; 7 nucleotides line up with TRBD1. The CDR3 is 15 residues long. The ends lost 7 bases at V and 2 bases at J; junction bases unmatched: 10. Germline values: CDR1 MNHNS, CDR2 SASEGT. The CDR3 protein is CASTKDPGGNTEAFF. CDR3 bases: TGTGCCAGCACCAAAGACCCAGGGGGAAACACTGAAGCTTTCTTT.

The chain joins TRBV5-6 to TRBJ1-5, with D unclear. Germline-derived CDR1 and CDR2 are SGHDT and YYEEEE. The CDR3 runs to 14 residues. Between the trimmed V and J ends, which lost 0 bases and 4 bases, there was a span of 8 bases. The CDR3 nucleotides read TGTGCCAGCAGCTTGGGCCAGGCAAATCAGCCCCAGCATTTT. Protein: CASSLGQANQPQHF.

This chain links TRBV7-6 with TRBJ2-5; possible D gene TRBD1, 6 bases. Germline V gene sequence: CDR1 SGHVS, CDR2 FNYEAQ. V was clipped by 5 bases and J by 0 bases, with 13 bases between them. The CDR3 totals 15 residues. The CDR3: CASSGEGQNQETQYF. The CDR3 nucleotides read TGTGCCAGCAGCGGCGAAGGACAGAACCAAGAGACCCAGTACTTC. Looking up the rest from reference TRBV7-6 and TRBJ2-5 gives the full variable domain: GAGVSQSPRYKVTKRGQDVALRCDPISGHVSLYWYRQALGQGPEFLTYFNYEAQQDKSGLPNDRFSAERPEGSISTLTIQRTEQRDSAMYRCASSGEGQNQETQYFGPGTRLLVL.

V and J are TRBV5-4 and TRBJ2-1; the D is unclear. V lost 4 bases to trimming and J lost 7 bases, with 9 bases between them. This CDR3 has 12 residues. Germline V gives CDR1 SGHNT, CDR2 YYREEE (reference sequence). The CDR3 DNA reads as TGTGCCAGCAGCAGCCTAGAGAATGAGCAGTTCTTC. Translated: CASSSLENEQFF. The whole variable domain, remainder taken from reference TRBV5-4 and TRBJ2-1, is ETGVTQSPTHLIKTRGQQVTLRCSSQSGHNTVSWYQQALGQGPQFIFQYYREEENGRGNFPPRFSGLQFPNYSSELNVNALELDDSALYLCASSSLENEQFFGPGTRLTVL.

For this clone: The same CDR3 is also encoded by other DNA sequences in this sample. The CDR3 nucleotides read TGTGCCAGCAGCTTAGTAGCGGGGGGGTACAATGAGCAGTTCTTC. This translates into CASSLVAGGYNEQFF. The chain joins TRBV7-8 to TRBJ2-1; 11 positions agree with TRBD2. This CDR3 region has 15 residues. CDR1 is SGHVS, CDR2 FQNEAQ, per germline. Germline trimming cut 1 base from V and 4 bases from J; bases unmatched to any gene: 0.

This clone was seen many times. The V and J genes are TRBV6-1 and TRBJ1-2; 10 bases map to TRBD1. V lost 6 bases to trimming and J lost 4 bases; unmatched junction nucleotides: 2. Germline V gene data show CDR1 as MNHNS and CDR2 as SASEGT. This CDR3 comprises 13 residues. CDR3 in amino acids: CASSRTGGYGYTF. The CDR3 DNA sequence: TGTGCCAGCAGCCGGACAGGGGGCTATGGCTACACCTTC.

This chain joins TRBV7-8 and TRBJ1-5; no definite D call. Trimming stripped 6 bases from V and 0 bases from J, with 6 bases between. The CDR3 totals 13 residues. The germline V gene has CDR1 SGHVS and CDR2 FQNEAQ. CDR3 DNA sequence: TGTGCCAGCAGTCAGAATAGCAATCAGCCCCAGCATTTT. Translation gives CASSQNSNQPQHF.

V usage is TRBV9 and J usage is TRBJ1-2; weak D call: TRBD1 (6 bases). CDR3 size: 15 residues. Germline V gene data show CDR1 as SGDLS and CDR2 as YYNGEE. Trimming took 3 bases from V and 1 from J, leaving 13 bases between them. In DNA, the CDR3 is TGTGCCAGCAGCGGCGGACAGTACAATAACTATGGCTACACCTTC. Protein: CASSGGQYNNYGYTF.

This chain links TRBV10-3 with TRBJ2-1; 10 bases align to TRBD2. Per germline, CDR1 ENHRY and CDR2 SYGVKD. V lost 2 bases to trimming and J lost 8 bases; unmatched junction nucleotides: 6. CDR3 length equals 15 residues. Written as DNA, the CDR3 is TGTGCCATCAGTGAGGCGAGCGGGGGGGCCGATGAGCAGTTCTTC. Its translation: CAISEASGGADEQFF.

This clone was recorded once. The chain is built from TRBV28 and TRBJ2-7; 10 bases align to TRBD1. Per the germline V gene, CDR1 is MDHEN and CDR2 is SYDVKM. The CDR3 has 14 residues. Losses at the gene ends were 5 bases for V and 5 bases for J; bases not matched to a gene: 6. The CDR3 here is CASSTGQGNDEQYV. The DNA of the CDR3 is TGTGCCAGCAGTACGGGACAGGGGAACGACGAGCAGTACGTC.

The V call is TRBV9, the J call TRBJ2-7; the match to TRBD1 covers 11 bases. V lost 0 bases and J lost 4; bases outside the gene matches: 6. CDR3 length: 16 residues. Germline assignment: CDR1 SGDLS and CDR2 YYNGEE. CDR3: CASSVGTGGAIYEQYF. The DNA for the CDR3 is TGTGCCAGCAGCGTAGGGACAGGGGGCGCAATTTACGAGCAGTACTTC.

The rearrangement uses TRBV5-4 and TRBJ1-1; D is possibly TRBD1 (6 bases). Trimming removed 0 bases from V and 4 bases from J, with 13 bases in between. This CDR3 spans 15 amino acids. Looked up from germline, CDR1 is SGHNT and CDR2 is YYREEE (reference sequence). CDR3 nucleotides: TGTGCCAGCAGCTTGGGTGCGGGGGCGCGCACTGAAGCTTTCTTT. It specifies CASSLGAGARTEAFF.

The rearrangement links TRBV1 to TRBJ2-7; no check of the table's D call, TRBD2, against the DNA was made. TRBV1 is reported as a pseudogene. The CDR3 loop spans 16 amino acids. CDR3 in amino acids: CTSSQGRAGGPYEQYF. CDR3 bases: TGCACCAGCAGCCAAGGTCGGGCGGGGGGCCCCTACGAGCAGTACTTC.

The rearrangement uses TRBV6-5 and TRBJ1-2; D is ambiguous. Between the trimmed V and J ends, which lost 0 bases and 8 bases, there was a span of 13 bases. The CDR3 runs to 14 residues. The germline CDR1 and CDR2 sequences are MNHEY and SVGAGI. The CDR3 DNA is TGTGCCAGCAGTTACTCTCGGCAGGACTTGGGCTACACCTTC. Translated, it gives CASSYSRQDLGYTF.

This sequence joins TRBV5-1 and TRBJ2-7, with 9 positions matching TRBD1. V gave up 3 bases and J gave up 5 bases; unmatched junction bases: 3. This CDR3 contains 13 residues. CDR1 is SGHRS, CDR2 YFSETQ, per germline. The chain's CDR3 is CASSSTGGDEQYV. DNA of the CDR3: TGCGCCAGCAGCTCGACAGGGGGGGACGAGCAGTACGTC.

The V call is TRBV28, the J call TRBJ1-1, with D hard to call. The CDR3 length is 12 residues. Germline CDR1 and CDR2: MDHEN and SYDVKM. V was pared by 2 bases and J by 12 bases, with 13 bases between. The CDR3 nucleotides read TGTGCCAGCAGTTTACGGTTGCGCAGGTCTTTCTTT. It yields the protein CASSLRLRRSFF.

This chain links TRBV27 with TRBJ1-3; TRBD1 matches 7 bases. The germline gives CDR1 MNHEY, CDR2 SMNVEV (reference sequence). The CDR3 is 15 residues long. J gave up 3 bases and V 4 bases, and 6 bases lay outside the gene matches. The CDR3 loop is CASSYTQGYGNTIYF. DNA of the CDR3: TGTGCCAGCAGTTATACACAGGGGTATGGAAACACCATATATTTT.

This sequence joins TRBV7-8 and TRBJ1-3; 7 nucleotides line up with TRBD1. V was pared by 1 base and J by 0 bases, with 3 bases of the junction left unmatched. The CDR3 contains 16 residues. Germline CDR1 is SGHVS and CDR2 is FQNEAQ. CDR3 sequence: CASSLEGAHSGNTIYF. CDR3 bases: TGTGCCAGCAGCTTAGAGGGGGCCCACTCTGGAAACACCATATATTTT.

In its sample, this clone was seen once. The rearrangement links TRBV5-1 to TRBJ2-1, with D unresolved. Germline CDR1 and CDR2: SGHRS and YFSETQ. The CDR3 runs 13 residues. Trimming stripped 4 bases from V and 3 bases from J, with 8 bases between. CDR3 bases: TGCGCCAGCAGCCTAGGAATCTACAATGAGCAGTTCTTC. It encodes CASSLGIYNEQFF.